The clone carrying this T cell receptor (beta chain) has a handful of counts. Its antigen remains unknown. Researchers ran the PCR with 60 Vbeta and 13 Jbeta primers. Assay: immunoSEQ multiplex PCR; the TCRdb copy retains only in-frame clones and omits some. This table holds 150,000 to 200,000 clones, over 75% found once. The entry originates in a study of cytomegalovirus exposure and HLA in healthy donors. Study-level findings and limits: Certain sequence variants were highly shared and formed a cluster, and this cluster was likely a sequencing artifact.

The CDR3 is made up of 15 amino acids. J was trimmed by 9 bases and V by 5 bases; bases with no gene match: 10. Germline CDR1 and CDR2: SGHRS and YFSETQ. The material sequenced was PBMCs. The receptor was derived from a woman in her late teens or twenties in good health and CMV-seronegative. The chain links TRBV5-1 to TRBJ2-1; 11 bases map to TRBD2. CDR3 nucleotides: TGCGCCAGCAGACCTAGCGGGGGGCCCGGGGGTGAGCAGTTCTTC. The encoded protein is CASRPSGGPGGEQFF.